This TCR beta chain came from a study of blood T cell repertoires in COVID-19. Concerning this clone: The sample holds other DNA sequences that translate to the same CDR3.

Original processing methods: Nucleated cell counts were estimated from reference gene primer amplification. Generated by immunoSEQ multiplex PCR, the TCRdb table keeps only in-frame clones and is missing some. That table is the source of V, J and clone size, and D and trimming were worked out from the DNA. The profile covers around 170,000 clones, with 84% appearing a single time and over 9.5% taken by the ten largest. The TCR was taken from a man in his fifties or sixties who had recovered from COVID-19. Sequenced sample: PBMCs or T cells enriched from blood (not recorded which).

Written as DNA, the CDR3 is TGTGCCAGCAGTCGACAGGGGAACACTGAAGCTTTCTTT. This codes for CASSRQGNTEAFF. V usage is TRBV27 and J usage is TRBJ1-1; 7 bases match TRBD1. V trimming: 5 bases; J trimming: 1 base; junction bases outside the gene matches: 1. This CDR3 has 13 amino acids. From germline, CDR1 is MNHEY and CDR2 SMNVEV (reference sequence).